These 15 T cell receptor beta chains were all obtained from the same sample, sequenced in a study of metastatic and nonmetastatic thyroid tumors. TCRdb reprocessed the PCR reads via MiXCR. The data contain about 39,000 clones, about 19% of them singletons. Treatment of any kind had been given to no patient before thyroid surgery. The sequencing input was tumor tissue. The origin of the receptors is a female donor with papillary thyroid cancer or a benign thyroid nodule (not recorded which). Some clones in this sample may be carry-over from other donors' samples.

This clone was counted many times. Written as DNA, the CDR3 is TGTGCCAGCACCCTTAATATCCAGGGTAACAATCAGCCCCAGCATTTT. Its translation: CASTLNIQGNNQPQHF. This rearrangement joins TRBV5-5 to TRBJ1-5, with D possibly being TRBD1 (5 bases). V was trimmed by 6 bases and J by 3 bases, leaving 19 bases between them. Germline V CDR1 and CDR2: SGHKS, YYEKEE (reference sequence). The CDR3 runs to 16 residues.

At least ten counts were recorded for this clone. The V call is TRBV6-4, the J call TRBJ1-2, with 8 bases aligning to TRBD1. The CDR3 is 15 residues long. CDR1 is MRHNA, CDR2 SNTAGT, per germline. V lost 6 bases, J lost 3 bases, and 9 bases stayed unmatched. The CDR3, as DNA: TGTGCCAGCAGAAAAGACAGGGGCTGGGACTATGGCTACACCTTC. Amino acid sequence: CASRKDRGWDYGYTF.

This clone was detected ten times or more. This chain connects TRBV7-2 to TRBJ2-4, with D tentatively TRBD2 (6 bases). The germline V gene has CDR1 SGHTA and CDR2 FQGNSA. The CDR3 has 17 residues. Trimming shortened V by 5 bases and J by 0 bases, and 17 bases separated the two germline ends. The CDR3 here is CASSPGRLGLAKNIQYF. The CDR3 nucleotides are TGTGCCAGCAGCCCCGGGCGGCTGGGACTAGCCAAAAACATTCAGTACTTC.

V gene TRBV20-1 combines with J gene TRBJ2-1; 10 bases agree with TRBD2. V lost 0 bases and J lost 6; bases outside the gene matches: 2. Per the germline V gene, CDR1 is DFQATT and CDR2 is SNEGSKA (reference sequence). The CDR3 is 14 amino acids. The CDR3 is CSARELAGSNEQFF. CDR3 nucleotides: TGCAGTGCTAGAGAACTAGCGGGATCCAATGAGCAGTTCTTC.

This clone was observed at least ten times. J is TRBJ2-1 and V is TRBV6-4, with D unclear. Looked up from germline, CDR1 is MRHNA and CDR2 is SNTAGT. The CDR3 is 14 amino acids. Trimming stripped 0 bases from V and 5 bases from J, with 8 bases between. In nucleotides, the CDR3 is TGTGCCAGCAGTGACTCGATACTCGACAATGAGCAGTTCTTC. Its translation: CASSDSILDNEQFF.

To note about this clone: Just one base apart from a much larger clone, this may be a read error. The sample carries other DNA sequences with the same CDR3. This chain connects TRBV5-1 to TRBJ2-6, with D maybe TRBD1 (5 bases). Germline loops: CDR1 SGHRS, CDR2 YFSETQ. This CDR3 region has 16 residues. The CDR3 DNA is TGCGCCAGCAGCTTTGGTCCGAGCTCTGGGGCCAACGCCCTGACTTTC. Translation gives CASSFGPSSGANALTF. The complete variable domain, with remaining parts taken from reference TRBV5-1 and TRBJ2-6, reads KAGVTQTPRYLIKTRGQQVTLSCSPISGHRSVSWYQQTPGQGLQFLFEYFSETQRNKGNFPGRFSGRQFSNSRSEMNVSTLELGDSALYLCASSFGPSSGANALTFGAGSRLTVL.

This clone occurred many times. The chain is built from TRBV4-1 and TRBJ1-4; possible D gene TRBD1, 6 bases. Trimming left V 2 bases short and J 8 bases short, with 15 bases between. This CDR3 spans 15 amino acids. Germline-derived CDR1 and CDR2 are MGHRA and YSYEKL. CDR3 DNA: TGCGCCAGCAGCCAACTAACAGGGTTGGCGGAAAAACTGTTTTTT. Translating gives CASSQLTGLAEKLFF.

The rearrangement uses TRBV6-5 and TRBJ2-3; TRBD2 agrees at 11 bases. This CDR3 is 15 amino acids long. V was pared by 6 bases and J by 5 bases, with 7 bases of the junction left unmatched. CDR1 is MNHEY, CDR2 SVGAGI, per germline. CDR3 in amino acids: CASRVAGGPEDTQYF. CDR3 DNA sequence: TGTGCCAGCAGAGTAGCGGGAGGGCCGGAAGATACGCAGTATTTT.

In this sample, this clone turned up a few times. This may be a read error: a much more frequent sequence differs by one nucleotide. Other DNA sequences of this sample code for an identical CDR3. The V call is TRBV18, the J call TRBJ2-7; TRBD1 is a possible D gene (6 bases). This CDR3 spans 12 amino acids. Per germline, CDR1 KGHSH and CDR2 LQKENI. CDR3 DNA sequence: TGTGCCAGCTCCCCTCAGGGGAGCGAGCAATACTTC. Residues: CASSPQGSEQYF.

This clone showed up many times. The gene calls are TRBV28 and TRBJ1-4; possibly TRBD1 for D (6 bases). Germline-derived CDR1 and CDR2 are MDHEN and SYDVKM. CDR3 length: 14 residues. Trimming left V 1 base short and J 9 bases short, with 12 bases between. In nucleotides, the CDR3 is TGTGCCAGCAGTTTATCGGGGGGCTGGCAAAAACTGTTTTTT. Translating it yields CASSLSGGWQKLFF.

The chain joins TRBV5-1 to TRBJ2-7, with D maybe TRBD1 (6 bases). This CDR3 is 14 amino acids long. The V and J ends lost 4 bases and 3 bases respectively, with 14 bases between them. Germline V CDR1 and CDR2: SGHRS, YFSETQ. The DNA for the CDR3 is TGCGCCAGCAGCCCCGGGGACATTCGCTACGAGCAGTACTTC. It specifies CASSPGDIRYEQYF.

This clone was seen ten or more times. The chain has TRBV19 and TRBJ1-2, with D hard to call. The V end was cut by 1 base, the J end by 0 bases, with 6 bases between. CDR1 LNHDA and CDR2 SQIVND come from the germline V gene (reference sequence). The CDR3 sequence is 14 residues long. The CDR3 here is CASSIGPANYGYTF. CDR3 DNA: TGTGCCAGTAGTATAGGACCCGCTAACTATGGCTACACCTTC.

The V call is TRBV5-1, the J call TRBJ2-1, with D possibly being TRBD1 or TRBD2 (5 bases each). Germline CDR1 reads SGHRS; CDR2 reads YFSETQ. The CDR3 is 16 amino acids. Trimming took 2 bases from V and 6 from J, leaving 18 bases between them. CDR3 in DNA: TGCGCCAGCAGCTTAGAACAGGTAGCGCGATCCAATGAGCAGTTCTTC. Translated, it gives CASSLEQVARSNEQFF. Full variable domain (rest looked up from reference TRBV5-1 and TRBJ2-1): KAGVTQTPRYLIKTRGQQVTLSCSPISGHRSVSWYQQTPGQGLQFLFEYFSETQRNKGNFPGRFSGRQFSNSRSEMNVSTLELGDSALYLCASSLEQVARSNEQFFGPGTRLTVL.

There are many counts of this clone. This chain joins TRBV7-8 and TRBJ2-1, with a possible D match to TRBD2 (5 bases). Per the germline V gene, CDR1 is SGHVS and CDR2 is FQNEAQ. CDR3 size: 16 residues. Trimming stripped 1 base from V and 2 bases from J, with 12 bases between. Here the CDR3 DNA reads TGTGCCAGCAGCTTAGTTCCGCGGGCCACCTACAATGAGCAGTTCTTC. This gives the protein CASSLVPRATYNEQFF.

This clone was counted ten times or more. The chain links TRBV18 to TRBJ2-7; D gene ambiguous. Germline CDR1 and CDR2: KGHSH and LQKENI. This CDR3 comprises 14 residues. Trimming took 1 base from V and 5 from J, leaving 12 bases between them. The CDR3 DNA is TGTGCCAGCTCACCACTACCGGGTACGGACGAGCAGTACTTC. It yields the protein CASSPLPGTDEQYF. Full variable domain (rest looked up from reference TRBV18 and TRBJ2-7): NAGVMQNPRHLVRRRGQEARLRCSPMKGHSHVYWYRQLPEEGLKFMVYLQKENIIDESGMPKERFSAEFPKEGPSILRIQQVVRGDSAAYFCASSPLPGTDEQYFGPGTRLTVT.